The 15 T cell receptor beta chains given below trace back to one sample, sequenced in a study of shared clonotypes between healthy human individuals (dated by TCRdb to between 2020 and 2021). For the CD8 naive samples, CD45RO-negative cells were positively selected for CCR7, yielding a CD45RA+CCR7+ population from which TemRA cells were excluded. Receptors were amplified or captured by the immunoSEQ multiplex PCR assay. As stored in TCRdb, this immuneACCESS dataset retains in-frame rearrangements with V and J assigned. A fraction of the clones does not appear; measured against another copy, unresolved V genes explain less than half of the discrepancy, and the remainder lacks a known reason. The sample includes approximately 2,200,000 clones, with 90% to 95% observed a single time. The top ten constitute approximately 1.7% of the sample. Sequenced material: naive CD8+ T cells from PBMCs. The sample's cell subset or site label is to be understood as: CD45RA+CCR7+. The source of these receptors is a man aged 18 to 30 in good health. Some clones in this sample may be carry-over from other donors' samples.

V gene TRBV25-1 combines with J gene TRBJ2-7; D may match TRBD1 or TRBD2 (5 bases each). With 2 bases removed from V and 5 bases from J, the gap between germline ends came to 10 bases. CDR3 length equals 13 residues. Per germline, CDR1 MGHDK and CDR2 SYGVNS. CDR3 in amino acids: CASSEVGTHEQYF. DNA of the CDR3: TGTGCCAGCAGTGAAGTAGGGACGCACGAGCAGTACTTC.

The rearrangement joins TRBV6-5 to TRBJ2-1; D is perhaps TRBD2 (7 bases). The CDR3 sequence is 13 residues long. Germline V gene sequence: CDR1 MNHEY, CDR2 SVGAGI. Trimming removed 7 bases from V and 6 bases from J, with 13 bases in between. The CDR3 DNA follows: TGTGCCAGCATGGGGGGGCGCTTCAATGAGCAGTTCTTC. Amino acid sequence: CASMGGRFNEQFF.

The J gene is TRBJ2-4, the V gene TRBV27, with TRBD2 matching 7 bases. V lost 5 bases, J lost 0 bases, and 4 bases stayed unmatched. This CDR3 is built from 15 residues. Per the germline V gene, CDR1 is MNHEY and CDR2 is SMNVEV (reference sequence). CDR3 DNA: TGTGCCAGCAGTGGGGGAGGGAAAGCCAAAAACATTCAGTACTTC. Its translation is CASSGGGKAKNIQYF.

CDR3 amino acids: CASMVGTGYTF. CDR3 nucleotide sequence: TGTGCCAGTATGGTAGGGACCGGCTACACCTTC. The chain employs TRBV19 and TRBJ1-2; possibly TRBD1 for D (5 bases). V gave up 7 bases and J gave up 8 bases, with 11 bases separating them. Per the germline V gene, CDR1 is LNHDA and CDR2 is SQIVND (reference sequence). This CDR3 has 11 residues.

This clone was seen only a few times. The chain recombines TRBV30 with TRBJ1-1, with D hard to call. V shed 1 base and J shed 12 bases, with 9 bases lying between them. The germline V gene encodes CDR1 GTSNPN and CDR2 SVGIG (reference sequence). This CDR3 is 10 amino acids long. CDR3 protein: CAWSGKRTFF. The CDR3, as DNA: TGTGCCTGGAGTGGTAAGAGGACTTTCTTT.

The chain carries TRBV27 and TRBJ1-2; D perhaps matches TRBD1 (6 bases). The CDR3 spans 15 residues. Germline V lookup: CDR1 MNHEY, CDR2 SMNVEV (reference sequence). The V gene lost 8 bases and the J gene lost 9 bases, with 25 bases spanning the gap. The CDR3 sequence: CASGGPTTGHRSYTF. The CDR3, as DNA: TGTGCCAGCGGGGGCCCCACAACAGGACATCGTAGCTACACCTTC.

The chain couples TRBV27 to TRBJ1-2; 11 bases fit TRBD1. After removal of 5 bases from V and 4 bases from J, the junction contained 12 bases not matched to a gene. The V gene's germline CDR1 is MNHEY and CDR2 SMNVEV (reference sequence). The CDR3 totals 17 residues. CDR3 sequence reads: CASSPSGQGARSYGYTF. CDR3 DNA: TGTGCCAGCAGTCCAAGCGGACAGGGGGCGCGGAGCTATGGCTACACCTTC.

This clone was counted a few times. This sequence joins TRBV29-1 and TRBJ1-1; possible D gene TRBD1, 5 bases. Trimming left V 6 bases short and J 3 bases short, with 8 bases between. The CDR3 is made up of 11 amino acids. Germline lookup yields CDR1 SQVTM and CDR2 ANQGSEA. This CDR3 is CSVAGYTEAFF. CDR3 DNA sequence: TGCAGCGTAGCAGGGTACACTGAAGCTTTCTTT.

The genes are TRBV6-5 and TRBJ2-5; tentative D call: TRBD2 (5 bases). Looked up from germline, CDR1 is MNHEY and CDR2 is SVGAGI. Deletions cut 2 bases from V and 2 bases from J, with 9 bases between. The CDR3 is 14 residues long. The CDR3 sequence is CASSYTGMQETQYF. Written as DNA, the CDR3 is TGTGCCAGCAGTTACACCGGGATGCAAGAGACCCAGTACTTC.

This clone was seen once. Other DNA sequences in the same sample also yield this CDR3. This chain uses TRBV28 with TRBJ2-7; maybe TRBD1 (6 bases). Per germline, CDR1 MDHEN and CDR2 SYDVKM. V was cut by 2 bases and J by 0 bases, with 8 bases left in between. The CDR3 loop spans 14 amino acids. CDR3 nucleotides: TGTGCCAGCAGTTTAAGGGGGACCTCCTACGAGCAGTACTTC. It yields the protein CASSLRGTSYEQYF. Drawing the rest from reference TRBV28 and TRBJ2-7, the complete variable domain is DVKVTQSSRYLVKRTGEKVFLECVQDMDHENMFWYRQDPGLGLRLIYFSYDVKMKEKGDIPEGYSVSREKKERFSLILESASTNQTSMYLCASSLRGTSYEQYFGPGTRLTVT.

This clone came up once. V gene TRBV10-2 combines with J gene TRBJ2-2; D gene uncertain. Germline CDR1 is WSHSY and CDR2 is SAAADI. V was pared by 6 bases and J by 3 bases, with 11 bases between. The CDR3 spans 14 residues. This chain's CDR3 is CASRPGIHTGELFF. CDR3 DNA: TGCGCCAGCAGGCCCGGTATCCACACCGGGGAGCTGTTTTTT.

The chain joins TRBV6-5 to TRBJ2-1; 10 nucleotides agree with TRBD1. Looked up from germline, CDR1 is MNHEY and CDR2 is SVGAGI. CDR3 size: 16 residues. The trim removed 2 bases at V and 7 bases at J, leaving 8 bases unmatched. The CDR3 protein is CASSYNRQGARNEQFF. The CDR3 nucleotides read TGTGCCAGCAGTTACAATCGACAGGGGGCGCGTAATGAGCAGTTCTTC.

V and J are TRBV15 and TRBJ2-7, with 7 bases lining up with TRBD1. The junction had 5 bases not matched to a gene; V was cut back by 0 bases and J by 3 bases. CDR3 length equals 15 residues. The germline V gene has CDR1 LNHNV and CDR2 YYDKDF (reference sequence). The CDR3 region has the DNA TGTGCCACCAGCAGAGATTTGGGACAGTACTACGAGCAGTACTTC. It is translated as CATSRDLGQYYEQYF. Using reference TRBV15 and TRBJ2-7 for the parts outside the CDR3, the full variable domain is DAMVIQNPRYQVTQFGKPVTLSCSQTLNHNVMYWYQQKSSQAPKLLFHYYDKDFNNEADTPDNFQSRRPNTSFCFLDIRSPGLGDTAMYLCATSRDLGQYYEQYFGPGTRLTVT.

The rearrangement uses TRBV6-5 and TRBJ2-6, with D unresolved. The V gene lost 5 bases and the J gene lost 2 bases, with 7 bases spanning the gap. The CDR3 has 14 amino acids. CDR1 MNHEY and CDR2 SVGAGI come from the germline V gene. In DNA form, the CDR3 reads TGTGCCAGCAGTCCTCTGACTGGGGCCAACGTCCTGACTTTC. This sequence encodes CASSPLTGANVLTF.

This chain joins TRBV28 and TRBJ1-5; maybe TRBD1 (5 bases). V lost 5 bases, J lost 0 bases, and 11 bases lay in between. Per the germline V gene, CDR1 is MDHEN and CDR2 is SYDVKM. The CDR3 is made up of 15 amino acids. The CDR3 sequence is CASSNRGVSNQPQHF. DNA of the CDR3: TGTGCCAGCAGTAACCGGGGGGTTAGCAATCAGCCCCAGCATTTT. Full variable domain (missing parts from reference TRBV28 and TRBJ1-5): DVKVTQSSRYLVKRTGEKVFLECVQDMDHENMFWYRQDPGLGLRLIYFSYDVKMKEKGDIPEGYSVSREKKERFSLILESASTNQTSMYLCASSNRGVSNQPQHFGDGTRLSIL.